A selection of T cell receptor beta chains follows, all from one sample in a study of beta chain features in type 1 diabetes. Sequenced by immunoSEQ multiplex PCR; TCRdb stores in-frame clones only, minus some. This table has around 180,000 clones, roughly an eighth appearing once. The sequenced sample was central memory CD4+ T cells from blood. The origin of the receptors is a woman between 18 and 30 years old in good health. Each CDR3 is given with its conserved first and last residue. A D gene is named only where the DNA matches it firmly. The listing skips clone size in some rows; elsewhere it reads once, few, many or a size class.

d_gene | abundance | j_gene | v_gene | CDR3nt | CDR3aa
. | few | TRBJ2-6 | TRBV25-1 | TGTGCCAGCAGTGAAATGAGCCTTGCGGGGGCCAACGTCCTGACTTTC | CASSEMSLAGANVLTF
TRBD2 | many | TRBJ2-7 | TRBV28 | TGTGCCAGCAGGTGGACTAGCGGCTACGAGCAGTACTTC | CASRWTSGYEQYF
. | few | TRBJ2-5 | TRBV28 | TGTGCCAGCAGTGATCTAGCGATAAAAGAGACCCAGTACTTC | CASSDLAIKETQYF
TRBD2 | . | TRBJ2-3 | TRBV25-1 | TGTGCCAGCCAAGTTCGAGCGGGAGGCACAGATACGCAGTATTTT | CASQVRAGGTDTQYF
. | few | TRBJ1-5 | TRBV2 | TGTGCCAGCAAACAGGGCGCAAATCAGCCCCAGCATTTT | CASKQGANQPQHF
TRBD1 | . | TRBJ2-4 | TRBV6-1 | TGTGCCAGCAGTGCAGGGACAGGGGGCAAAAACATTCAGTACTTC | CASSAGTGGKNIQYF
. | . | TRBJ2-1 | TRBV19 | TGTGCCAGTAGGGGCCCAACACTCATGTTCGGGGGGCAGTTCTTC | CASRGPTLMFGGQFF
. | few | TRBJ2-2 | TRBV23-1 | TGCGCCAGCAGTCAATCCAGGCCGGGATATTACACCGGGGAGCTGTTTTTT | CASSQSRPGYYTGELFF
. | few | TRBJ2-6 | TRBV2 | TGTGCCAGCAGTGCCATGGGGGCGGCTGGGGCCAACGTCCTGACTTTC | CASSAMGAAGANVLTF
TRBD2 | . | TRBJ2-5 | TRBV7-2 | TGTGCCAGCAGCTCCCGGACTAGCGGAGGGGAGACCCAGTACTTC | CASSSRTSGGETQYF
TRBD1 | few | TRBJ1-1 | TRBV28 | TGTGCCAGCACCATAAACAGGGGGCGGACTGAAGCTTTCTTT | CASTINRGRTEAFF
. | few | TRBJ2-7 | TRBV6-5 | TGTGCCAGCAGTTGGTCATACTCCGGCCTGAGGCACGAGCAGTACTTC | CASSWSYSGLRHEQYF
. | . | TRBJ1-2 | TRBV30 | TGTGCCTGGATGCAGGTGCCAAGCTATGGCTACACCTTC | CAWMQVPSYGYTF
. | . | TRBJ1-1 | TRBV15 | TGTGCCACCAGCAGAGGACAAACTCGAAATGAAGCTTTCTTT | CATSRGQTRNEAFF
TRBD2 | few | TRBJ2-1 | TRBV4-3 | TGCGCCAGCAGCCAAGAGCCTAGCGGGAGGGCCCGGGGCAATGAGCAGTTCTTC | CASSQEPSGRARGNEQFF
TRBD2 | . | TRBJ2-7 | TRBV7-2 | TGTGCCAGCAGACCCTCAGGAAGCGGGAGGGCGTACGAGCAGTACTTC | CASRPSGSGRAYEQYF
TRBD1 | few | TRBJ1-2 | TRBV29-1 | TGCAGCGCTTACCAGGGACAGACATTCTATGGCTACACCTTC | CSAYQGQTFYGYTF
TRBD2 | . | TRBJ2-3 | TRBV29-1 | TGCAGCGTTAAAATGGGACTAGCGGGAGGCACCACAGATACGCAGTATTTT | CSVKMGLAGGTTDTQYF
TRBD2 | . | TRBJ2-1 | TRBV9 | TGTGCCAGCAGCGTAGTAGCGGGAGCTGTCCGCAATGAGCAGTTCTTC | CASSVVAGAVRNEQFF
. | few | TRBJ1-1 | TRBV30 | TGTGCCGCCGGGCTGGACAGCTATGAAGCTTTCTTT | CAAGLDSYEAFF
. | . | TRBJ2-2 | TRBV5-1 | TGCGCCAGCAGCTTGGATCGCACCGGGGAGCTGTTTTTT | CASSLDRTGELFF
. | . | TRBJ2-7 | TRBV27 | TGTGCCAGCAGTTTATCCCAAGTCGGGCAGGGCGAGCAGTACTTC | CASSLSQVGQGEQYF
. | . | TRBJ2-3 | TRBV30 | TGTGCCTGGATTATAAATACGGGCACAGATACGCAGTATTTT | CAWIINTGTDTQYF
. | few | TRBJ1-2 | TRBV30 | TGTGCCTGGAGTCCCAGGACTAACTATGGCTACACCTTC | CAWSPRTNYGYTF
TRBD1 | few | TRBJ1-1 | TRBV18 | TGTGCCAGCTCACCCCAAACACAGGGGGGTCGTACTGAAGCTTTCTTT | CASSPQTQGGRTEAFF
TRBD2 | . | TRBJ2-7 | TRBV6-1 | TGTGCCAGCAGGACCCCGGGACTAGACTACGAGCAGTACTTC | CASRTPGLDYEQYF
. | . | TRBJ1-5 | TRBV7-2 | TGTGCCAGCAGCTTAGGGGCACATACCTATCAGCCCCAGCATTTT | CASSLGAHTYQPQHF
TRBD2 | many | TRBJ2-1 | TRBV28 | TGTGCCCTCAGGCAGCGGGAGGGATTTAAAGAGCAGTTCTTC | CALRQREGFKEQFF
. | few | TRBJ2-7 | TRBV18 | TGTGCCAGCTCACCAGCGACTTCCTACGAGCAGTACTTC | CASSPATSYEQYF
. | few | TRBJ2-7 | TRBV13 | TGTGCCAGCAGCCCCTCGGATCGACTCTTGTCCTACGAGCAGTACTTC | CASSPSDRLLSYEQYF
. | . | TRBJ2-1 | TRBV5-1 | TGCGCCAGCTCCCTCTCGGAGAACCAATACAATGAGCAGTTCTTC | CASSLSENQYNEQFF
. | . | TRBJ2-7 | TRBV4-3 | TGCGCCAGCAGCCAAGAGGCAAACCAGGGCCTAAAATCTTTCTACGAGCAGTACTTC | CASSQEANQGLKSFYEQYF
. | few | TRBJ2-2 | TRBV5-4 | TGTGCCAGCAGCTTGGTGACAGACGGGGAGCTGTTTTTT | CASSLVTDGELFF
TRBD2 | many | TRBJ2-1 | TRBV27 | TGTGCCAGCAGTCCCTTAGGGACTAGCGGGAGCTATGAGCAGTTCTTC | CASSPLGTSGSYEQFF
. | few | TRBJ2-2 | TRBV5-4 | TGTGCCAGCAGCCCACGGGACTCCGGGGAGCTGTTTTTT | CASSPRDSGELFF
. | few | TRBJ1-5 | TRBV28 | TGTGCCAGCAGTATAACGGTTGGCAATCAGCCCCAGCATTTT | CASSITVGNQPQHF
. | . | TRBJ2-2 | TRBV30 | TGTGCCTGGAGTGTACGGAGGACTAACACCGGGGAGCTGTTTTTT | CAWSVRRTNTGELFF
TRBD2 | . | TRBJ2-3 | TRBV6-1 | TGTGCCAGCAGTGAATGGGGGGGGGTCGGGGATACGCAGTATTTT | CASSEWGGVGDTQYF
TRBD1 | few | TRBJ2-5 | TRBV29-1 | TGCAGCGTCGGGACAGACCCAGAGACCCAGTACTTC | CSVGTDPETQYF
TRBD2 | few | TRBJ2-3 | TRBV30 | TGTGCCTGGAGTGACCCGGGACTAGCGGGAGGCGGAGATACGCAGTATTTT | CAWSDPGLAGGGDTQYF
. | . | TRBJ2-3 | TRBV4-3 | TGCGCCAGCAGCGGGCAGCTGACAGATACGCAGTATTTT | CASSGQLTDTQYF
TRBD2 | few | TRBJ2-7 | TRBV6-1 | TGTGCCAGCAGTGGGCTAGCGGACCACTCCTACGAGCAGTACTTC | CASSGLADHSYEQYF
. | . | TRBJ1-2 | TRBV27 | TGTGCCAGCAGTTTATCCGGCGGGAACTATGGCTACACCTTC | CASSLSGGNYGYTF
. | few | TRBJ1-1 | TRBV11-2 | TGTGCCAGCAGCCCCCTCAGTTCCTGGAACACTGAAGCTTTCTTT | CASSPLSSWNTEAFF
TRBD1 | few | TRBJ1-3 | TRBV9 | TGTGCCAGCAGCGGTTCGATCCGGGACAGGGCTGGAAACACCATATATTTT | CASSGSIRDRAGNTIYF
. | few | TRBJ2-3 | TRBV4-2 | TGTGCCAGCAGCCAACGGGAGAGGTACGGCACAGATACGCAGTATTTT | CASSQRERYGTDTQYF
TRBD2 | few | TRBJ2-1 | TRBV27 | TGTGCCAGCAGTTTATGGACTAGCGGGAGGGCCAATGAGCAGTTCTTC | CASSLWTSGRANEQFF
. | . | TRBJ1-1 | TRBV19 | TGTGCCAGTAGTCCACAAGTACCGAACACTGAAGCTTTCTTT | CASSPQVPNTEAFF
. | few | TRBJ2-2 | TRBV15 | TGTGCCACCAGCTGGGGGGAAAACACCGGGGAGCTGTTTTTT | CATSWGENTGELFF
. | few | TRBJ1-5 | TRBV6-1 | TGTGCCAGCAGTGAAGCGTTCATCAATCAGCCCCAGCATTTT | CASSEAFINQPQHF
TRBD2 | few | TRBJ2-1 | TRBV30 | TGTGCCTGGAGCACGGGGGGGGATGAGCAGTTCTTC | CAWSTGGDEQFF
. | few | TRBJ2-7 | TRBV13 | TGTGCCAGCAGCTTAGGACAGCTCAACTCCTACGAGCAGTACTTC | CASSLGQLNSYEQYF
. | few | TRBJ2-1 | TRBV5-1 | TGCGCCAGCAGCTTGTCCCCCCGGAGGGACAATGAGCAGTTCTTC | CASSLSPRRDNEQFF
. | . | TRBJ2-3 | TRBV7-9 | TGTGCCAGCAGCTCCAGTCGGGGATTTAGCACAGATACGCAGTATTTT | CASSSSRGFSTDTQYF